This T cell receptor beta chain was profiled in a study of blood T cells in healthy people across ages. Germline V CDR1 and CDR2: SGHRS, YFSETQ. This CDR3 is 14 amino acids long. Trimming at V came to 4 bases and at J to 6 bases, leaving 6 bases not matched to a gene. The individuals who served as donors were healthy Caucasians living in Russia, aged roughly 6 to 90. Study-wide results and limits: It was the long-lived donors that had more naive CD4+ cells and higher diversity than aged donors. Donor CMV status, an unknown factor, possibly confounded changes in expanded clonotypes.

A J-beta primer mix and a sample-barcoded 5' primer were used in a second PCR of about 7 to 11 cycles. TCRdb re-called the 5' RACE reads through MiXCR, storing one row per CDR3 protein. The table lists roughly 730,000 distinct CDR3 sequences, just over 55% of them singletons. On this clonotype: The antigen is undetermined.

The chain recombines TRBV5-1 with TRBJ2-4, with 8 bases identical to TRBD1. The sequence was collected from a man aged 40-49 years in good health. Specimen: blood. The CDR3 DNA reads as TGCGCCAGCAGCCCGGCGGGACAGGTAAACATTCAGTACTTC. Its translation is CASSPAGQVNIQYF. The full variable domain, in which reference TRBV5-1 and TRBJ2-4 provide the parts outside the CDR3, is KAGVTQTPRYLIKTRGQQVTLSCSPISGHRSVSWYQQTPGQGLQFLFEYFSETQRNKGNFPGRFSGRQFSNSRSEMNVSTLELGDSALYLCASSPAGQVNIQYFGAGTRLSVL.